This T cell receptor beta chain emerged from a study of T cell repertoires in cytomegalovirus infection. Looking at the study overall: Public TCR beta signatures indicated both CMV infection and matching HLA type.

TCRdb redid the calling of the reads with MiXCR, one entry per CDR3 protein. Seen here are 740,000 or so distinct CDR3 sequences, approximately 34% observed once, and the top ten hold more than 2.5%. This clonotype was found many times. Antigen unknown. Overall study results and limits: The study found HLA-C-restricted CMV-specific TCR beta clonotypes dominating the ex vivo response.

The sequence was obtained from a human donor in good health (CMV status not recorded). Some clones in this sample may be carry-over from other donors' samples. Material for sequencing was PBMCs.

The CDR3 loop reads CASCVGSGMNTEAFF. CDR3 nucleotide sequence: TGTGCCAGCTGCGTGGGTTCGGGTATGAACACTGAAGCTTTCTTT. This chain links TRBV11-1 with TRBJ1-1; D not certain. Trimming left V 8 bases short and J 0 bases short, with 16 bases between. Germline V gene sequence: CDR1 SGHAT, CDR2 FQDESV (reference sequence). The CDR3 length is 15 residues.